This T cell receptor (beta chain) was documented in a study of T cell changes during pregnancy in multiple sclerosis. The repertoire was sequenced with immunoSEQ multiplex PCR; TCRdb's copy has only in-frame clones and lacks some. The table includes more than 50,000 clones, 94% detected once. Germline CDR1 reads SEHNR; CDR2 reads FQNEAQ (reference sequence). Germline trimming cut 5 bases from V and 1 base from J; bases unmatched to any gene: 5. The CDR3 runs 16 residues. Material: CD8+ T cells from peripheral blood mononuclear cells, obtained after pregnancy. The V call is TRBV7-9, the J call TRBJ2-3, with 11 bases identical to TRBD2. This sequence originates from a female donor with multiple sclerosis, enrolled in a pregnancy study. CDR3 coding DNA: TGTGCCAGCAGCCCCGATAGCGGGAGGGGCACAGATACGCAGTATTTT. It is translated as CASSPDSGRGTDTQYF.